The 2 T cell receptor beta chains below all came from one sample that was sequenced in a study of cytomegalovirus exposure and HLA in healthy donors. Assay: immunoSEQ multiplex PCR; the TCRdb copy retains only in-frame clones and omits some. This table has approximately 150,000 clones, approximately 87% appearing once. Sequencing was done on a sample of PBMCs. Source of these receptors: a woman aged 25 to 45 in good health and CMV-seronegative.

The chain uses TRBV29-1 and TRBJ2-5; 8 bases are a match to TRBD1. V gave up 8 bases and J gave up 5 bases; unmatched junction bases: 7. The CDR3 totals 12 residues. CDR1 is SQVTM, CDR2 ANQGSEA, per germline. The CDR3 sequence is CSIGQGWETQYF. The CDR3 DNA reads TGCAGCATTGGACAGGGTTGGGAGACCCAGTACTTC.

V and J are TRBV6-5 and TRBJ1-3; D remains unclear. The V end lost 2 bases, the J end lost 0 bases, and 5 bases lay between the germline ends. The CDR3 sequence is 14 residues long. Germline V lookup: CDR1 MNHEY, CDR2 SVGAGI. Here the CDR3 reads CASSYGSSGNTIYF. CDR3 sequence (DNA): TGTGCCAGCAGTTACGGCAGCTCTGGAAACACCATATATTTT.